The sample holds a few counts of the clone carrying this TCR beta chain. As yet, its antigen is unknown. The sample belongs to a study of CD8 T cell repertoires and HIV-1 epitope variants. Looking at the study overall: Controls included no peptide, Ebola AY9 epitope, and a CMV, EBV, flu pool. Enriched T cells were co-cultured with equal autologous T cell-negative cells. 1M T cells were kept uncultured as a baseline.

This CDR3 has 13 residues. Germline loops: CDR1 LNHDA, CDR2 SQIVND (reference sequence). The ends were cut back, 8 bases at V and 4 bases at J, with 14 bases in the middle. Generated by immunoSEQ multiplex PCR, the TCRdb table keeps only in-frame clones and is missing some. The data contain almost 6,000 clones, around 66% of them singletons. Input material: cultured CD8+ T cells derived from PBMCs. The chain joins TRBV19 to TRBJ1-1; no clear D gene. This clonotype originated in a male donor with HIV. In nucleotides, the CDR3 is TGTGCCAGTGCGTCGGGAGGGATCACTGAAGCTTTCTTT. Translated: CASASGGITEAFF.